This is a list of T cell receptor beta chains from one sample in a study of beta chain features in type 1 diabetes. The protocol was immunoSEQ multiplex PCR, while the TCRdb copy is restricted to in-frame clones and leaves out a portion. The sample holds 160,000 or so clones; around 8.4% are singletons and the top ten take over 0.5%. The sample was central memory CD4+ T cells from blood. Every receptor here comes from a woman aged 18-29 years with type 1 diabetes. CDR3s include the opening cysteine and the closing phenylalanine or tryptophan. D genes are given only for firm matches. The listing skips clone size in some rows; elsewhere it reads once, few, many or a size class.

>13|TRBJ2-3|-|TRBV27|-
TGTGCCAGCCGTTGGCGGGGCACAGATACGCAGTATTTT
CASRWRGTDTQYF
>14|TRBJ2-5|-|TRBV5-6|few
TGTGCCAGCAGACAAGGCTCAGGCGGGGAGACCCAGTACTTC
CASRQGSGGETQYF
>13|TRBJ1-1|TRBD1|TRBV11-3|few
TGTGCCAGCGCGGGACAGGGTGACACTGAAGCTTTCTTT
CASAGQGDTEAFF
>13|TRBJ1-2|TRBD1|TRBV29-1|-
TGCAGCGTTGATCCCCAGGGGGTTGGTGGCTACACCTTC
CSVDPQGVGGYTF
>11|TRBJ2-5|TRBD2|TRBV7-9|-
TGTGCCGGGACTAGCGGAGAGACCCAGTACTTC
CAGTSGETQYF
>14|TRBJ2-7|TRBD1|TRBV28|few
TGTGCCAGCGGGGGGACAGGGGGAGGCTACGAGCAGTACTTC
CASGGTGGGYEQYF
>15|TRBJ1-5|TRBD1|TRBV7-9|-
TGTGCCAGCAGCCGGACAGGGGCGACCAATCAGCCCCAGCATTTT
CASSRTGATNQPQHF
>15|TRBJ2-7|TRBD2|TRBV5-6|-
TGTGCCAGCAGCAGCTTAGCGGGGGCCCCCTACGAGCAGTACTTC
CASSSLAGAPYEQYF
>12|TRBJ2-7|-|TRBV15|few
TGTGCCACCAGCAACGTAGGCGGGGAGCAGTACTTC
CATSNVGGEQYF
>15|TRBJ1-2|-|TRBV7-9|-
TGTGCCAGCAGCTTCGCCGGGGTACAGAACTATGGCTACACCTTC
CASSFAGVQNYGYTF
>14|TRBJ1-2|TRBD1|TRBV28|-
TGTGCCAGCAGTCTGACAGGGGGCAACTATGGCTACACCTTC
CASSLTGGNYGYTF
>16|TRBJ2-7|TRBD1|TRBV9|-
TGTGCCAGCAGCGTAGGACAGGGATCTGGGACCTACGAGCAGTACTTC
CASSVGQGSGTYEQYF
>13|TRBJ2-1|TRBD2|TRBV6-7|-
TGTGCCAGCGGGACTAGCGGGAGAAGGGAGCAGTTCTTC
CASGTSGRREQFF
>15|TRBJ2-3|-|TRBV11-2|few
TGTGCCAGCAGCTTGTCTCCCAGTAGCACAGATACGCAGTATTTT
CASSLSPSSTDTQYF
>15|TRBJ2-1|TRBD1|TRBV6-5|few
TGTGCCAGCAGTCAACCGGGACAGGGTCTCGATGAGCAGTTCTTC
CASSQPGQGLDEQFF
>14|TRBJ1-2|-|TRBV6-5|few
TGTGCCAGCGCCGGAGGTTTTGCTAACTATGGCTACACCTTC
CASAGGFANYGYTF
>15|TRBJ2-2|-|TRBV11-2|few
TGTGCCAGCATTTCGTCAGCCACAGGGACCGGGGAGCTGTTTTTT
CASISSATGTGELFF
>15|TRBJ2-5|TRBD1|TRBV7-2|-
TGTGCCAGCAGCTACCAGACAGGGGGCCAAGAGACCCAGTACTTC
CASSYQTGGQETQYF
>15|TRBJ2-1|TRBD1|TRBV7-6|-
TGTGCCAGCAGCGCAAGGACAGGGGGCGACAATGAGCAGTTCTTC
CASSARTGGDNEQFF
>15|TRBJ2-7|-|TRBV7-2|few
TGTGCCAGCAGCTTAGAGGCTAGCCGGGACTACGAGCAGTACTTC
CASSLEASRDYEQYF
>14|TRBJ2-1|TRBD1|TRBV2|-
TGTGCCAGCAGTGTTGTAGAGACAGGGAATGAGCAGTTCTTC
CASSVVETGNEQFF
>14|TRBJ1-1|TRBD1|TRBV6-5|-
TGTGCCAGCAGTCGGGGACAGGGAGACACTGAAGCTTTCTTT
CASSRGQGDTEAFF
>13|TRBJ1-5|-|TRBV18|few
TGTGCCAGCTCACCGGGCGGGGATCAGCCCCAGCATTTT
CASSPGGDQPQHF
>14|TRBJ1-1|-|TRBV4-3|-
TGCGCCAGCAGCCAAGTCCCCCCGTCTATTGAAGCTTTCTTT
CASSQVPPSIEAFF
>15|TRBJ1-1|-|TRBV7-6|-
TGTGCCAGCACCTCCACCGTTGGGCTGAACACTGAAGCTTTCTTT
CASTSTVGLNTEAFF
>14|TRBJ1-5|-|TRBV2|few
TGTGCCAGCAGCTATGGACGGACTAATCAGCCCCAGCATTTT
CASSYGRTNQPQHF
>14|TRBJ2-7|-|TRBV7-9|few
TGTGCCAGCAGCTTAGAAACGCAGGGGGGCGAGCAGTACTTC
CASSLETQGGEQYF
>12|TRBJ2-2|-|TRBV10-3|-
TGTGCCATCAGGGCAGGGCCCGGGGAGCTGTTTTTT
CAIRAGPGELFF
>14|TRBJ2-7|-|TRBV5-6|few
TGTGCCAGCAGCGGGCGTTGGGGGGTAGGCGAGCAGTACTTC
CASSGRWGVGEQYF
>14|TRBJ2-1|TRBD2|TRBV15|many
TGTGCCACCGGCCGGGCTAGCGGACCCAATGAGCAGTTCTTC
CATGRASGPNEQFF
>14|TRBJ2-3|-|TRBV7-2|few
TGTGCCAGCAGCCGGAGGGCTGTCACAGATACGCAGTATTTT
CASSRRAVTDTQYF
>13|TRBJ1-5|TRBD1|TRBV2|few
TGTGCCAGCCGGGACAGGGGGGTTCAGCCCCAGCATTTT
CASRDRGVQPQHF
>14|TRBJ2-5|TRBD2|TRBV5-1|-
TGCGCCAGCAGCTTGTTGGTGGGAGGGGAGACCCAGTACTTC
CASSLLVGGETQYF
>14|TRBJ2-3|-|TRBV5-1|few
TGCGCCAGCAGCTTCGTGACAGACACAGATACGCAGTATTTT
CASSFVTDTDTQYF
>13|TRBJ2-1|-|TRBV5-1|many
TGCGCCAGCAGCTTGGTCCGGGCGGGTGAGCAGTTCTTC
CASSLVRAGEQFF
>15|TRBJ2-1|TRBD2|TRBV29-1|-
TGCAGCGTTAGCGGGGGGCGCCCCGGGTACAATGAGCAGTTCTTC
CSVSGGRPGYNEQFF
>16|TRBJ1-5|TRBD1|TRBV19|-
TGTGCCAGTAGTAGACGACAGGGGTTTGGTTATCAGCCCCAGCATTTT
CASSRRQGFGYQPQHF
>16|TRBJ1-6|TRBD1|TRBV18|-
TGTGCCAGCTCACCAGGGACAGCAGGTTCAAATTCACCCCTCCACTTT
CASSPGTAGSNSPLHF
>17|TRBJ2-6|TRBD1|TRBV5-1|-
TGCGCCAGCAGCCCTACAGGGGGCCTCTCTGGGGCCAACGTCCTGACTTTC
CASSPTGGLSGANVLTF
>15|TRBJ2-2|TRBD2|TRBV5-1|-
TGCGCCAGCAGCCCGGCTAGCGGGAACACCGGGGAGCTGTTTTTT
CASSPASGNTGELFF
>14|TRBJ1-4|-|TRBV30|few
TGTGCCTGGAGTGTACGAGGGATTAATGAAAAACTGTTTTTT
CAWSVRGINEKLFF
>16|TRBJ1-6|TRBD1|TRBV7-2|few
TGTGCCAGCAGGGAGAGGGGGGGACAGGGGATTTCACCCCTCCACTTT
CASRERGGQGISPLHF
>12|TRBJ1-2|TRBD1|TRBV2|few
TGTGCCAGCAAGACAGGGGCCTATGGCTACACCTTC
CASKTGAYGYTF
>15|TRBJ1-4|-|TRBV28|-
TGTGCCAGCAGTTCAATCGCGGGGGAAAATGAAAAACTGTTTTTT
CASSSIAGENEKLFF
>13|TRBJ1-1|TRBD1|TRBV7-2|few
TGTGCCAGCAGCCGGCAGGGGGCCACTGAAGCTTTCTTT
CASSRQGATEAFF
>15|TRBJ1-4|-|TRBV6-5|-
TGTGCCAGCAGTACAACAGGGAGGGGGATTGAAAAACTGTTTTTT
CASSTTGRGIEKLFF
>15|TRBJ2-7|-|TRBV7-2|few
TGTGCCAGCAGCTTTAACCCGGGGGGCCAGGCCGAGCAGTACTTC
CASSFNPGGQAEQYF
>15|TRBJ2-1|-|TRBV9|-
TGTGCCAGCAGCGCCGCTAGTTCCCCCTACAATGAGCAGTTCTTC
CASSAASSPYNEQFF
>17|TRBJ2-3|TRBD2|TRBV29-1|many
TGCAGCGTTCCCCCGGGACTAGCGGGAGAAGGAACAGATACGCAGTATTTT
CSVPPGLAGEGTDTQYF
>13|TRBJ2-3|TRBD1|TRBV7-8|-
TGTGCCAGCAGCTCCGACAGGGGAGATACGCAGTATTTT
CASSSDRGDTQYF
>13|TRBJ1-2|-|TRBV4-3|few
TGCGCCAGCAGCCTCTCAGGCTCTTATGGCTACACCTTC
CASSLSGSYGYTF
>12|TRBJ2-7|-|TRBV30|few
TGTGCCTGGAGTGCAGGGGGGAACCCCCCAGGCTTC
CAWSAGGNPPGF
>13|TRBJ2-5|-|TRBV4-2|-
TGTGCCAGCAGCCAAGGGCCAAAAGAGACCCAGTACTTC
CASSQGPKETQYF
>14|TRBJ1-1|-|TRBV5-1|-
TGCGCCAGCAGCCTCCAAATGGGGAGCACTGAAGCTTTCTTT
CASSLQMGSTEAFF
>12|TRBJ2-7|-|TRBV19|few
TGTGCCAGTAGGAGGGGGTTTGGCGAGCAGTACTTC
CASRRGFGEQYF